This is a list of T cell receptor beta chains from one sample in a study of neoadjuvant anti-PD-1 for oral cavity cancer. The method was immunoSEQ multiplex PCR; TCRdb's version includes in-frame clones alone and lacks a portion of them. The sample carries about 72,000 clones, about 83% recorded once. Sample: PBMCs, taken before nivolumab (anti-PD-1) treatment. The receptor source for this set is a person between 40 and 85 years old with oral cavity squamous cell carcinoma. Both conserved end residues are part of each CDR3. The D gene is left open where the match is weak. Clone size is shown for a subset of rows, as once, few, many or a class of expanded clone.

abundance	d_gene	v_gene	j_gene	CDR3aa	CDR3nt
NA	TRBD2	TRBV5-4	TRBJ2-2	CASSLPGLDPTGELFF	TGTGCCAGCAGCCTCCCGGGACTAGATCCCACCGGGGAGCTGTTTTTT
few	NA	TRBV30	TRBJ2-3	CAWRGLVPTDTQYF	TGTGCCTGGAGAGGGCTAGTTCCGACAGATACGCAGTATTTT
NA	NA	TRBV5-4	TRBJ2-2	CASSLGVTLNTGELFF	TGTGCCAGCAGCTTGGGGGTAACCCTAAACACCGGGGAGCTGTTTTTT
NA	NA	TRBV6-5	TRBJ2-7	CASSYSRQTLGYEQYF	TGTGCCAGCAGTTACTCCAGACAAACCCTTGGGTACGAGCAGTACTTC
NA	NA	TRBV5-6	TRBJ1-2	CASSLGGGGGYTF	TGTGCCAGCAGCTTGGGCGGGGGCGGTGGCTACACCTTC
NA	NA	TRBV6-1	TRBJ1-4	CASSGGGNVNEKLFF	TGTGCCAGCAGTGGGGGGGGCAACGTCAATGAAAAACTGTTTTTT
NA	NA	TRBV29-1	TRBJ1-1	CSVEDLKGEAFF	TGCAGCGTTGAAGATCTTAAGGGTGAAGCTTTCTTT
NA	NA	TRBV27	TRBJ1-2	CASRAGSGGYTF	TGTGCCAGCAGGGCAGGGTCAGGTGGCTACACCTTC
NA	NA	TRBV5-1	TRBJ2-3	CASSFRTRTVGDTQYF	TGCGCCAGCAGCTTCAGGACTCGGACGGTCGGGGATACGCAGTATTTT
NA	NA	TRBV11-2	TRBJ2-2	CASSFKAGNTGELFF	TGTGCCAGCAGCTTTAAAGCAGGGAACACCGGGGAGCTGTTTTTT
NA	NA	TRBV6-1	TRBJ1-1	CASTITGEAFF	TGTGCCAGCACTATTACGGGGGAAGCTTTCTTT
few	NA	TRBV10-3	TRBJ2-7	CAINSGVRNEQYF	TGTGCCATCAACTCAGGGGTCCGGAACGAGCAGTACTTC
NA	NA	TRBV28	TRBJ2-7	CASSSPLAGRYEQYF	TGTGCCAGCAGTTCCCCGTTGGCGGGAAGGTACGAGCAGTACTTC
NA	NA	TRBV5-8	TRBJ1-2	CASSWRGGGGSYGYTF	TGTGCCAGCAGCTGGCGCGGGGGCGGGGGGAGCTATGGCTACACCTTC
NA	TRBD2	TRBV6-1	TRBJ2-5	CASSGGLAGFETQYF	TGTGCCAGCAGTGGGGGACTAGCGGGTTTTGAGACCCAGTACTTC
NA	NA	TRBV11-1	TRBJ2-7	CASSLDLSGRDFTYEQYF	TGTGCCAGCAGCTTAGATCTAAGTGGTCGGGACTTTACCTACGAGCAGTACTTC
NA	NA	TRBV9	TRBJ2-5	CASSVNPGGDETQYF	TGTGCCAGCAGCGTAAACCCAGGAGGGGATGAGACCCAGTACTTC
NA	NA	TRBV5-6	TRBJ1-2	CASTRTQGKGYTF	TGTGCCAGCACACGGACCCAGGGGAAAGGCTACACCTTC
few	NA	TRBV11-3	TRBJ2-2	CASSLYGRGTGELFF	TGTGCCAGCAGCTTATACGGGCGAGGGACCGGGGAGCTGTTTTTT
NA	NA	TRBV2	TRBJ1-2	CASRDDGNYGYTF	TGTGCCAGCAGGGATGACGGTAACTATGGCTACACCTTC
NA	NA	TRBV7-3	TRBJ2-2	CASSPRQTNTGELFF	TGTGCCAGCAGCCCCCGACAGACGAACACCGGGGAGCTGTTTTTT
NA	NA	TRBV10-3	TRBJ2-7	CAISGRDRGSYEQYF	TGTGCCATCAGTGGGCGGGACCGTGGCTCCTACGAGCAGTACTTC